This T cell receptor beta chain was found in a study of T cell responses to AZD1222 COVID-19 vaccine. As to this clone: What it binds is unknown.

Samples with a second dose at about 4 or about 12 weeks were pooled together. Method: immunoSEQ multiplex PCR; TCRdb's copy keeps in-frame clones and lacks some. Of about 110,000 clones listed, 80% to 95% are singletons. V was pared by 4 bases and J by 5 bases, with 11 bases of the junction left unmatched. CDR1 and CDR2 (germline): SGHNT, YYREEE (reference sequence). CDR3 length: 16 amino acids. Study conclusions and caveats: Regions 160-218 and 743-854 held dominance among vaccine-associated CD4 TCRs, which spanned spike. Two AZD1222 doses significantly raised spike-specific TCR breadth and depth over controls. A mostly white British donor set with more females was recruited, and clonal diversity was possibly underestimated.

The chain joins TRBV5-4 to TRBJ2-1, with TRBD1 matching over 8 bases. The material was peripheral blood, obtained 28 days after the second AZD1222 dose. The origin of this receptor is an adult who received the AZD1222 COVID-19 vaccine. DNA for the CDR3: TGTGCCAGCAGCCCGGCGGCCAGGGGGCTCGACAATGAGCAGTTCTTC. Translation: CASSPAARGLDNEQFF. Variable domain in full (rest from reference TRBV5-4 and TRBJ2-1): ETGVTQSPTHLIKTRGQQVTLRCSSQSGHNTVSWYQQALGQGPQFIFQYYREEENGRGNFPPRFSGLQFPNYSSELNVNALELDDSALYLCASSPAARGLDNEQFFGPGTRLTVL.